What follows describes a single T cell receptor (beta chain). TCRdb keeps only in-frame clones here, not all; method: immunoSEQ multiplex PCR. The data hold roughly 500,000 clones, with approximately 80% observed a single time. This record comes from a study of shared T cell receptors in the human thymus. Per germline, CDR1 ENHRY and CDR2 SYGVKD. The CDR3 sequence is 15 residues long. The V gene end was trimmed by 2 bases and the J gene end by 9 bases; junction bases not matched to a gene: 10. The sample was also linked to a second study, of human thymus T cells. That paper notes: Among the donors, all were healthy Finnish infants having corrective surgery for congenital heart defects. Thymic and blood repertoires appeared to display a bias in their usage of V and J genes.

The chain links TRBV10-3 to TRBJ2-1; 7 positions agree with TRBD2. The sequencing sample was made of thymocytes. The sequence came from a boy under two years old with a congenital heart defect. The CDR3 sequence is CAISESGGSDVEQFF. CDR3 nucleotide sequence: TGTGCCATCAGTGAGAGCGGCGGGAGCGACGTTGAGCAGTTCTTC.